This TCR beta chain was observed in a study of T cell repertoires in cytomegalovirus infection. Overall study results and limits: HLA-C-restricted CMV-specific TCR beta clonotypes were dominant in the ex vivo response.

MiXCR, applied by TCRdb to the reads, yields one record per CDR3 protein. The sample holds roughly 640,000 distinct CDR3 sequences, 20% to 25% seen once. V was cut by 2 bases and J by 2 bases, with 13 bases left in between. Germline CDR1 and CDR2: SGHDN and FVKESK. This CDR3 region has 16 residues. The table lists this clonotype with a few counts. Its matching antigen is unknown. This TCR derives from a human donor in good health (CMV status not recorded). Some clones in this sample may be carry-over from other donors' samples. This chain connects TRBV14 to TRBJ2-4; D is possibly TRBD1 (6 bases). The specimen was CD8+ T cells from PBMCs. As DNA, the CDR3 is TGTGCCAGCAGCCAAAGTGGGGGACACCCCAAAAACATTCAGTACTTC. Amino acids: CASSQSGGHPKNIQYF. The variable domain in full, completed from reference TRBV14 and TRBJ2-4, reads EAGVTQFPSHSVIEKGQTVTLRCDPISGHDNLYWYRRVMGKEIKFLLHFVKESKQDESGMPNNRFLAERTGGTYSTLKVQPAELEDSGVYFCASSQSGGHPKNIQYFGAGTRLSVL.